Shown below are 29 T cell receptor beta chains from a single sample sequenced in a study of blood T cell repertoires in COVID-19. Data came from immunoSEQ multiplex PCR; TCRdb stores just in-frame clones and leaves some out. The sample has approximately 130,000 clones; more than 75% are singletons. Material for sequencing was peripheral blood. The receptors were sampled from a man between 60 and 75 years old with acute or convalescent COVID-19.

The chain employs TRBV5-8 and TRBJ1-5; TRBD1 agrees at 9 bases. Germline CDR1 SGHTS, CDR2 YDEGEE. V gave up 6 bases and J gave up 4 bases; unmatched junction bases: 8. CDR3 length: 15 amino acids. The CDR3, as DNA: TGTGCCAGCACCGACACCGGGACAGGGAATCAGCCCCAGCATTTT. Translating gives CASTDTGTGNQPQHF.

This clone was counted only a few times. CDR3 loop: CASSPDGRGDQPQHF. CDR3 bases: TGTGCCAGCAGCCCCGACGGAAGGGGCGATCAGCCCCAGCATTTT. V usage is TRBV6-2 or TRBV6-3 and J usage is TRBJ1-5; D might be TRBD1 (5 bases). Trimming stripped 6 bases from V and 5 bases from J, with 17 bases between. This CDR3 spans 15 amino acids. Germline V gives CDR1 MNHEY, CDR2 SVGEGT.

In the case of this clone: Other DNA sequences within the sample encode an identical CDR3. In DNA form, the CDR3 reads TGTGCCAGCAGCTCTCTAGCGGGAGGGTACAATGAGCAGTTCTTC. It yields the protein CASSSLAGGYNEQFF. The chain employs TRBV11-2 and TRBJ2-1; TRBD2 agrees at 12 bases. This CDR3 region has 15 residues. Germline V gene sequence: CDR1 SGHAT, CDR2 FQNNGV. After removal of 4 bases from V and 4 bases from J, the junction contained 2 bases not matched to a gene.

The chain employs TRBV9 and TRBJ2-2, with D perhaps matching TRBD1 (7 bases). V was clipped by 3 bases and J by 6 bases, with 12 bases between them. The CDR3 loop spans 14 amino acids. Per germline, CDR1 SGDLS and CDR2 YYNGEE. CDR3 protein: CASSAGGRPGELFF. For the CDR3, the DNA is TGTGCCAGCAGCGCAGGGGGGCGACCCGGGGAGCTGTTTTTT.

The chain links TRBV19 to TRBJ2-1; TRBD2 agrees at 12 bases. Trimming took 10 bases from V and 7 from J; bases not matched to a gene: 11. The CDR3 length is 15 residues. Germline CDR1 is LNHDA and CDR2 is SQIVND (reference sequence). The chain's CDR3 is CANHPTSGSDNEQFF. The CDR3 DNA reads TGTGCCAATCACCCGACTAGCGGGAGTGATAATGAGCAGTTCTTC.

The CDR3 DNA reads as TGTGCCAGCAGCAAAGGGGGTCAGCCCCAGCATTTT. This codes for CASSKGGQPQHF. This chain uses TRBV28 with TRBJ1-5, with TRBD1 as a possible D gene (6 bases). The V gene lost 6 bases and the J gene lost 6 bases, with 9 bases spanning the gap. The CDR3 sequence is 12 residues long. Germline V gene lookup returns CDR1 MDHEN and CDR2 SYDVKM.

J is TRBJ2-3 and V is TRBV5-8, with 7 bases that match TRBD2. Germline V gene lookup returns CDR1 SGHTS and CDR2 YDEGEE. The CDR3 is made up of 16 amino acids. Trimming cost V 4 bases and J 2 bases; bases outside gene matches: 10. The CDR3 DNA is TGTGCCAGCAGCAATTCCAGCGGGAAGGTCACAGATACGCAGTATTTT. It specifies CASSNSSGKVTDTQYF.

V and J are TRBV11-2 and TRBJ2-3; a possible D gene is TRBD1 (5 bases). The CDR3 extends over 14 amino acids. V was trimmed by 0 bases and J by 1 base, leaving 5 bases between them. CDR1 SGHAT and CDR2 FQNNGV come from the germline V gene. CDR3 in DNA: TGTGCCAGCAGCTTAGAAGGGGGCACAGATACGCAGTATTTT. It encodes CASSLEGGTDTQYF. The variable domain in full, with the rest retrieved from reference TRBV11-2 and TRBJ2-3, is EAGVAQSPRYKIIEKRQSVAFWCNPISGHATLYWYQQILGQGPKLLIQFQNNGVVDDSQLPKDRFSAERLKGVDSTLKIQPAKLEDSAVYLCASSLEGGTDTQYFGPGTRLTVL.

The CDR3 nucleotides read TGTGCCATCACCACAACCTCGGGCTACGAGCAGTACTTC. It encodes CAITTTSGYEQYF. This chain uses TRBV7-8 with TRBJ2-7, with no clear D. The CDR3 is made up of 13 amino acids. Germline V gives CDR1 SGHVS, CDR2 FQNEAQ. V lost 10 bases, J lost 3 bases, and 16 bases lay in between.

The rearrangement uses TRBV3-1 (or the pseudogene TRBV3-2) and TRBJ2-7, with 11 positions matching TRBD2. V lost 2 bases and J lost 6; bases outside the gene matches: 3. In germline, CDR1 is LGHDT, CDR2 YNNKEL (reference sequence). The CDR3 is 14 residues long. The CDR3 region is CASSQTSGSSEQYF. The CDR3 DNA follows: TGTGCCAGCAGCCAAACTAGCGGGAGTTCCGAGCAGTACTTC.

The V and J genes are TRBV7-6 and TRBJ2-5; 8 bases agree with TRBD2. The CDR3 consists of 15 residues. The V gene end was trimmed by 1 base and the J gene end by 4 bases; junction bases not matched to a gene: 5. Germline CDR1 reads SGHVS; CDR2 reads FNYEAQ. The CDR3 loop reads CASSLGGGSRETQYF. In DNA form, the CDR3 reads TGTGCCAGCAGCTTAGGCGGGGGGAGTAGAGAGACCCAGTACTTC.

The chain links TRBV6-5 to TRBJ2-7, with 8 bases that match TRBD1. The CDR3 has 14 residues. The trim removed 6 bases at V and 0 bases at J, leaving 4 bases unmatched. CDR1 and CDR2 from the germline V gene are MNHEY and SVGAGI. CDR3 sequence: CASSPDRDSYEQYF. DNA for the CDR3: TGTGCCAGCAGCCCGGACAGGGACTCCTACGAGCAGTACTTC.

The chain carries TRBV18 and TRBJ2-7; 11 bases are a match to TRBD2. This CDR3 is 14 amino acids long. Trimming at V came to 3 bases and at J to 5 bases, leaving 3 bases not matched to a gene. Per germline, CDR1 KGHSH and CDR2 LQKENI. The CDR3 DNA reads TGTGCCAGCTCACCTCTAGCGGGAGGTGACGAGCAGTACTTC. This encodes CASSPLAGGDEQYF. Full variable domain (rest looked up from reference TRBV18 and TRBJ2-7): NAGVMQNPRHLVRRRGQEARLRCSPMKGHSHVYWYRQLPEEGLKFMVYLQKENIIDESGMPKERFSAEFPKEGPSILRIQQVVRGDSAAYFCASSPLAGGDEQYFGPGTRLTVT.

The CDR3 reads CASSLGGLETQYF. In DNA, the CDR3 is TGCGCCAGCAGCTTGGGCGGGCTGGAGACCCAGTACTTC. The rearrangement joins TRBV5-1 to TRBJ2-5; D is perhaps TRBD2 (5 bases). The CDR3 has 13 amino acids. Trimming cost V 0 bases and J 5 bases, with 8 bases left between them. Germline-derived CDR1 and CDR2 are SGHRS and YFSETQ.

The V call is TRBV5-1, the J call TRBJ1-5; D unresolved. Trimming took 5 bases from V and 3 from J, leaving 6 bases between them. The CDR3 sequence is 12 residues long. Germline loops: CDR1 SGHRS, CDR2 YFSETQ. The CDR3 reads CASRQDNQPQHF. Written as DNA, the CDR3 is TGCGCCAGCAGGCAGGACAATCAGCCCCAGCATTTT.

The chain recombines TRBV7-9 with TRBJ2-1; 14 nucleotides agree with TRBD2. The CDR3 runs to 19 residues. Germline loops: CDR1 SEHNR, CDR2 FQNEAQ (reference sequence). Losses at the gene ends were 5 bases for V and 9 bases for J; bases not matched to a gene: 18. The CDR3, as DNA: TGTGCCAGCAGCCGTAGCCCGGGACTAGCGGGAGAAATAGGTGGTGAGCAGTTCTTC. It translates to CASSRSPGLAGEIGGEQFF.

This rearrangement joins TRBV29-1 to TRBJ1-1; 8 positions agree with TRBD1. With V trimmed by 7 bases and J by 3 bases, 10 bases remained unmatched. The V gene's germline CDR1 is SQVTM and CDR2 ANQGSEA. The CDR3 length is 14 residues. Here the CDR3 DNA reads TGCAGCGCTAACAGGGGGAACAGTTACACTGAAGCTTTCTTT. Its translation: CSANRGNSYTEAFF.

The rearrangement links TRBV7-2 to TRBJ2-7; 8 bases match TRBD2. The CDR3 sequence is 14 residues long. Germline CDR1 is SGHTA and CDR2 is FQGNSA. The V segment lost 1 base and the J segment 3 bases; nucleotides outside the gene matches: 2. In DNA, the CDR3 is TGTGCCAGCAGCTTAGAGCGGGGGTTCTACGAGCAGTACTTC. This sequence encodes CASSLERGFYEQYF.

The chain links TRBV19 to TRBJ2-2, with 10 bases fitting TRBD1. This CDR3 has 16 amino acids. Germline V gene sequence: CDR1 LNHDA, CDR2 SQIVND (reference sequence). With V trimmed by 5 bases and J by 7 bases, 10 bases remained unmatched. The CDR3 here is CASSHIDRGRGGELFF. The CDR3 nucleotides are TGTGCCAGTAGTCACATCGACAGGGGGCGTGGCGGGGAGCTGTTTTTT.

This clone occurred a few times. The rearrangement uses TRBV4-3 and TRBJ2-7, with 10 bases that match TRBD2. The CDR3 spans 17 residues. Germline CDR1 and CDR2: LGHNA and YSLEER. The V segment lost 2 bases and the J segment 4 bases; nucleotides outside the gene matches: 11. CDR3 nucleotides: TGCGCCAGCAGCCAACTACCCAGAATTAGCGGGAGGTACGAGCAGTACTTC. This encodes CASSQLPRISGRYEQYF.

This chain links TRBV4-1 with TRBJ1-1; tentative D call: TRBD1 (6 bases). There are 14 residues in the CDR3. V shed 1 base and J shed 5 bases, with 11 bases lying between them. Germline V gene lookup returns CDR1 MGHRA and CDR2 YSYEKL. CDR3 sequence (DNA): TGCGCCAGCAGCCAAGTTTTTCAGGGGACTGAAGCTTTCTTT. It translates to CASSQVFQGTEAFF.

The chain links TRBV9 to TRBJ1-3, with D perhaps matching TRBD1 (6 bases). Germline CDR1 and CDR2: SGDLS and YYNGEE. The CDR3 has 16 amino acids. Trimming cost V 3 bases and J 0 bases, with 13 bases left between them. This chain's CDR3 is CASSGGQWGSGNTIYF. The CDR3 DNA reads TGTGCCAGCAGCGGCGGACAGTGGGGCTCTGGAAACACCATATATTTT. The full variable domain, in which reference TRBV9 and TRBJ1-3 provide the parts outside the CDR3, is DSGVTQTPKHLITATGQRVTLRCSPRSGDLSVYWYQQSLDQGLQFLIQYYNGEERAKGNILERFSAQQFPDLHSELNLSSLELGDSALYFCASSGGQWGSGNTIYFGEGSWLTVV.

The chain couples TRBV9 to TRBJ1-6; a weak D match, TRBD1 (5 bases). The V gene lost 7 bases and the J gene lost 7 bases, with 15 bases spanning the gap. The CDR3 is made up of 14 amino acids. Germline loops: CDR1 SGDLS, CDR2 YYNGEE. The CDR3 DNA sequence: TGTGCCAGCGGGGCCCTAGGTTCAAATTCACCCCTCCACTTT. Translated: CASGALGSNSPLHF. Full variable domain (remainder filled in from reference TRBV9 and TRBJ1-6): DSGVTQTPKHLITATGQRVTLRCSPRSGDLSVYWYQQSLDQGLQFLIQYYNGEERAKGNILERFSAQQFPDLHSELNLSSLELGDSALYFCASGALGSNSPLHFGNGTRLTVT.

This chain connects TRBV30 to TRBJ1-6, with TRBD1 identical over 10 bases. The CDR3 is 14 residues long. In germline, CDR1 is GTSNPN, CDR2 SVGIG (reference sequence). The ends lost 0 bases at V and 7 bases at J; junction bases unmatched: 0. In nucleotides, the CDR3 is TGTGCCTGGAGTGTGGACAGGGGGAATTCACCCCTCCACTTT. Translation: CAWSVDRGNSPLHF. Full variable domain (rest looked up from reference TRBV30 and TRBJ1-6): SQTIHQWPATLVQPVGSPLSLECTVEGTSNPNLYWYRQAAGRGLQLLFYSVGIGQISSEVPQNLSASRPQDRQFILSSKKLLLSDSGFYLCAWSVDRGNSPLHFGNGTRLTVT.

The rearrangement uses TRBV5-1 and TRBJ1-1, with 7 bases fitting TRBD1. CDR3 length equals 13 residues. Trimming at V came to 4 bases and at J to 4 bases, leaving 4 bases not matched to a gene. Germline CDR1 reads SGHRS; CDR2 reads YFSETQ. DNA of the CDR3: TGCGCCAGCAGCCAGGGGGTGGGCACTGAAGCTTTCTTT. This gives the protein CASSQGVGTEAFF.

This sequence joins TRBV10-2 and TRBJ2-3; 9 positions match TRBD2. The CDR3 runs to 16 residues. The junction had 12 bases not matched to a gene; V was cut back by 7 bases and J by 4 bases. The germline V gene has CDR1 WSHSY and CDR2 SAAADI. As DNA, the CDR3 is TGCGCCAGCAAGGTGGCTAGCGGGACTAGGGCAGATACGCAGTATTTT. Its protein is CASKVASGTRADTQYF.

This chain links TRBV4-1 with TRBJ2-3; a weak D match, TRBD2 (6 bases). Germline V CDR1 and CDR2: MGHRA, YSYEKL. Trimming shortened V by 4 bases and J by 6 bases, and 17 bases separated the two germline ends. The CDR3 has 15 residues. The CDR3: CASSPSLGRTDTQYF. DNA of the CDR3: TGCGCCAGCAGCCCCTCCCTCGGGAGAACTGATACGCAGTATTTT.

V and J are TRBV6-1 and TRBJ1-2; TRBD1 is a possible D gene (5 bases). V was trimmed by 1 base and J by 4 bases, leaving 19 bases between them. Per the germline V gene, CDR1 is MNHNS and CDR2 is SASEGT. This CDR3 is built from 17 residues. In nucleotides, the CDR3 is TGTGCCAGCAGTGAAGACAGCTTAACATGGGGCCTCTATGGCTACACCTTC. The encoded protein is CASSEDSLTWGLYGYTF.

The CDR3 nucleotides are TGTGCCAGTAGTGGTCAGGGGGATCAGCCCCAGCATTTT. Its translation is CASSGQGDQPQHF. This sequence joins TRBV19 and TRBJ1-5, with TRBD1 matching over 7 bases. Losses at the gene ends were 5 bases for V and 5 bases for J; bases not matched to a gene: 3. CDR1 is LNHDA, CDR2 SQIVND, per germline (reference sequence). CDR3 length: 13 residues.